This entry is about one T cell receptor beta chain. What it binds is not known. This record comes from a study of shared clonotypes between healthy human individuals. The protocol was immunoSEQ multiplex PCR, while the TCRdb copy is restricted to in-frame clones and leaves out a portion. This table has approximately 1,500,000 clones, roughly 98% appearing once. The study drew all its donors from Caucasian adults living in Nashville, Tennessee. General study results and limits: Naive subsets generally exceeded memory subsets in estimated richness. Among non-shared clonotypes, generation probabilities were lower than among those shared by all four donors.

The CDR3 is 16 amino acids. The germline gives CDR1 MGHDK, CDR2 SYGVNS. V shed 2 bases and J shed 4 bases, with 17 bases lying between them. The specimen sequenced was naive CD4+ T cells sorted from blood. Subset defined: CD45RA+ positively selected. This clonotype was sampled from a man aged 25-40 years in good health. The rearrangement links TRBV25-1 to TRBJ2-5; D not resolved. The CDR3 is CASSEMLGISGETQYF. The DNA for the CDR3 is TGTGCCAGCAGTGAAATGTTGGGGATTTCGGGAGAGACCCAGTACTTC.